The rows below give T cell receptor beta chains drawn from one sample of a study of T cells after yellow fever vaccination. TCRdb reprocessed the 5' RACE reads via MiXCR and lists one record per CDR3 protein. Of approximately 160,000 distinct CDR3 sequences listed, about 6% are singletons. The sequenced sample was CD4+ T cells sorted from PBMCs, obtained on the day of the first yellow fever vaccination. These receptors were obtained from a man aged 18 to 30 who received the YFV17D yellow fever vaccine. Both conserved end residues are part of each CDR3. D genes are given only for firm matches. A clone size is listed for some rows: how often the clone was seen (once, few, many), or a class if it is expanded.

clone_size cdr3_length j_call d_call v_call cdr3_nt cdr3_aa
few 12 TRBJ2-1 NA TRBV4-2 TGTGCCAGCAGCCAACCGGGGGATGAGCAGTTCTTC CASSQPGDEQFF
many 15 TRBJ2-4 TRBD1 TRBV5-1 TGCGCCAGCAGCATACAGGGGGCAGGTATAAACATTCAGTACTTC CASSIQGAGINIQYF
NA 14 TRBJ1-2 TRBD1 TRBV5-1 TGCGCCAGCAGCTTGACCGGGACAGGGGACGGCTACACCTTC CASSLTGTGDGYTF
NA 16 TRBJ2-1 NA TRBV21-1 TGTGCCAGCGACTCTACCGGGACAGGGAAGAGGAATGAGCAGTTCTTC CASDSTGTGKRNEQFF
many 18 TRBJ2-6 NA TRBV5-1 TGCGCCAGCAGCTTGTATCTGACAGGAGGCTCTGGGGCCAACGTCCTGACTTTC CASSLYLTGGSGANVLTF
many 15 TRBJ2-5 TRBD2 TRBV5-1 TGCGCCAGCAGCTTGCTTTGGGGGGGCCAAGAGACCCAGTACTTC CASSLLWGGQETQYF
many 13 TRBJ2-5 NA TRBV5-1 TGCGCCAGCAGCCCGAACACCAGAGAGACCCAGTACTTC CASSPNTRETQYF
few 15 TRBJ1-4 NA TRBV24-1 TGTGCCACCAGTGATGCGACATCAACTAATGAAAAACTGTTTTTT CATSDATSTNEKLFF
few 15 TRBJ2-2 NA TRBV2 TGTGCCAGCAGACAGGGTTGGGATTACACCGGGGAGCTGTTTTTT CASRQGWDYTGELFF
many 15 TRBJ2-2 TRBD1 TRBV5-1 TGCGCCAGCAGCTTTAGTACAGGGGGCCTCGGGGAGCTGTTTTTT CASSFSTGGLGELFF
few 17 TRBJ2-5 TRBD2 TRBV4-2 TGTGCCAGCAGCCATCCCATGGCGGGGGGGTACCAAGAGACCCAGTACTTC CASSHPMAGGYQETQYF
NA 14 TRBJ1-1 TRBD1 TRBV5-1 TGCGCCAGCAGCGGGGGACAGGGATTGACTGAAGCTTTCTTT CASSGGQGLTEAFF
few 17 TRBJ2-2 TRBD2 TRBV11-3 TGTGCCAGCAGCACCTACCTAGCGGGTGGACGCACCGGGGAGCTGTTTTTT CASSTYLAGGRTGELFF
many 12 TRBJ2-1 NA TRBV6-2/TRBV6-3 TGTGCCAGCAGGCATACAAGAAATGAGCAGTTCTTC CASRHTRNEQFF
many 14 TRBJ2-2 NA TRBV11-2 TGTGCCAGCAGCTTATTTAGGGGAGCCGGGGAGCTGTTTTTT CASSLFRGAGELFF
NA 14 TRBJ2-3 NA TRBV5-4 TGTGCCAGCAGCTTGAAGTTGGGGACAGATACGCAGTATTTT CASSLKLGTDTQYF
NA 17 TRBJ2-5 TRBD2 TRBV25-1 TGTGCCAGCAGTGAATTCCGGCAGGCTGAGGGAGGGGAGACCCAGTACTTC CASSEFRQAEGGETQYF
many 13 TRBJ1-1 NA TRBV5-6 TGTGCCAGCATTAGAGATATGAACACTGAAGCTTTCTTT CASIRDMNTEAFF
many 15 TRBJ2-5 TRBD2 TRBV7-2 TGTGCCAGCAGCCTCCGTACTAGCGGGGGGGCGTCCCAGTACTTC CASSLRTSGGASQYF
few 14 TRBJ2-7 TRBD1 TRBV29-1 TGCAGCGCAGCGCTGATGGGGACAGACTACGAGCAGTACTTC CSAALMGTDYEQYF
many 13 TRBJ2-7 NA TRBV3-1 TGTGCCAGCAGCCAGCGACAGTCCTACGAGCAGTACTTC CASSQRQSYEQYF
many 16 TRBJ1-5 TRBD1 TRBV6-1 TGTGCCAGCAGCGAATCACAGGGGGCAAGCAATCAGCCCCAGCATTTT CASSESQGASNQPQHF
NA 15 TRBJ2-7 NA TRBV7-2 TGTGCCAGCAGCTTAAGGGGGGGGGCCGGAGGCGAGCAGTACTTC CASSLRGGAGGEQYF
NA 15 TRBJ1-5 TRBD1 TRBV6-5 TGTGCCAGCAGTTCCGACAGGGGCCCTTATCAGCCCCAGCATTTT CASSSDRGPYQPQHF
many 15 TRBJ2-1 NA TRBV7-2 TGTGCCAGCAGCTTGACAGGGACTCCATACAATGAGCAGTTCTTC CASSLTGTPYNEQFF
few 18 TRBJ2-2 NA TRBV12-2 TGTGCAAGTCGCTGGGGGGGAGTAGCGGGTGCGAACACCGGGGAGCTGTTTTTT CASRWGGVAGANTGELFF
many 14 TRBJ2-3 TRBD2 TRBV29-1 TGCAGCGTTTTGGGACTAGCTAGCACAGATACGCAGTATTTT CSVLGLASTDTQYF
few 18 TRBJ2-4 TRBD1 TRBV5-4 TGTGCCAGCAGCTTGGATGGGGGACAGGGCTTAGCCAAAAACATTCAGTACTTC CASSLDGGQGLAKNIQYF
many 15 TRBJ1-1 TRBD1 TRBV5-1 TGCGCCAGCAGCTCGTGGGACAGGGGCAACACTGAAGCTTTCTTT CASSSWDRGNTEAFF
few 11 TRBJ1-2 NA TRBV12-3/TRBV12-4 TGTGCCAGCAGAAATAAGGATGGCTACACCTTC CASRNKDGYTF
many 14 TRBJ1-2 NA TRBV7-9 TGTGCCAGCAGCTTGTTGGGTACTGGTTATGGCTACACCTTC CASSLLGTGYGYTF
few 13 TRBJ2-5 NA TRBV5-1 TGCGCCAGCAGCGGCGGAGACCAAGAGACCCAGTACTTC CASSGGDQETQYF
many 16 TRBJ2-4 TRBD2 TRBV28 TGTGCCAGCAGTTCATCGGTGGGGCGGGGGGGAAACATTCAGTACTTC CASSSSVGRGGNIQYF
NA 15 TRBJ2-3 NA TRBV5-1 TGCGCCAGCAGCTTGGGGGGCATAGGGACAGATACGCAGTATTTT CASSLGGIGTDTQYF
few 16 TRBJ2-2 TRBD2 TRBV5-4 TGTGCCAGCAGCTTGGAAGCGGGGGCGAACACCGGGGAGCTGTTTTTT CASSLEAGANTGELFF
NA 16 TRBJ2-1 NA TRBV5-6 TGTGCCAGCAGCAAAGCCGCGGGGACCACCTACAATGAGCAGTTCTTC CASSKAAGTTYNEQFF
NA 16 TRBJ1-2 NA TRBV6-5 TGTGCCAGCAGTTTGGGGGTCGGTGCAGGGAGCTATGGCTACACCTTC CASSLGVGAGSYGYTF
NA 15 TRBJ2-1 TRBD1 TRBV24-1 TGTGCCACCAGTGAGGGGACAGGGGGGATGAATGAGCAGTTCTTC CATSEGTGGMNEQFF
many 16 TRBJ2-1 NA TRBV5-1 TGCGCCAGCAGCTTGGAACAAAGGGGGGGGGGCGATGAGCAGTTCTTC CASSLEQRGGGDEQFF
NA 15 TRBJ2-5 NA TRBV7-8 TGTGCCAGCAGCCCAAACCAGGGGACCGAAGAGACCCAGTACTTC CASSPNQGTEETQYF